The TCR beta chain described here comes from a study of response to subunit inactivated influenza vaccine. TCRdb redid the calling of the RT-PCR reads with MiXCR, one entry per CDR3 protein. The sample contains approximately 530,000 distinct CDR3 sequences, 6% to 9% of which appear only once. The table lists this clonotype with many counts. Its specificity is not known. Study-wide results and limits: Researchers suggested that each seasonal influenza vaccination recruits few new T cells.

The sample here was PBMCs from blood, taken roughly 24 months after vaccination. The sequence was obtained from a man aged 45-69 years who received an inactivated influenza vaccine.

The CDR3 DNA follows: TGCGCCAGCAGCCGACCCGGGACAGGGCTAGATACGCAGTATTTT. Translation gives CASSRPGTGLDTQYF. This chain connects TRBV4-1 to TRBJ2-3; TRBD1 matches at 9 bases. Germline loops: CDR1 MGHRA, CDR2 YSYEKL. J gave up 5 bases and V 4 bases, and 7 bases lay outside the gene matches. The CDR3 is 15 amino acids.